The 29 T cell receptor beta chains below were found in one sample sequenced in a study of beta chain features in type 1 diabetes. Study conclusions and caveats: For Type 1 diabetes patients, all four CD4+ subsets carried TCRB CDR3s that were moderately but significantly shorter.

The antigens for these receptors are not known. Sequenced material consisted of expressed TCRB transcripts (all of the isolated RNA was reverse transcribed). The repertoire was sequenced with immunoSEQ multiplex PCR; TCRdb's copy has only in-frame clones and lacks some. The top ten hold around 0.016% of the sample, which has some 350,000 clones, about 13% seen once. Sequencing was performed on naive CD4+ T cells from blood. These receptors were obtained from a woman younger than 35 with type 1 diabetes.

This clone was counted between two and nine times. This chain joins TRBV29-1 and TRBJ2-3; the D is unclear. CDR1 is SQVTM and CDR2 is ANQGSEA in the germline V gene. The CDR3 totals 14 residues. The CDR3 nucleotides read TGCAGTGCTAGGAACGGAAGCAGCACAGATACGCAGTATTTT. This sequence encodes CSARNGSSTDTQYF.

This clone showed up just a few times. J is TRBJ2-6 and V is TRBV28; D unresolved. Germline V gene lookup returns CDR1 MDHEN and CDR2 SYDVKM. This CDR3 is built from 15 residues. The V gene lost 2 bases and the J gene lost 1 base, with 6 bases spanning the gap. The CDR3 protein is CASSLQKSGANVLTF. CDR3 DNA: TGTGCCAGCAGTTTACAGAAATCTGGGGCCAACGTCCTGACTTTC.

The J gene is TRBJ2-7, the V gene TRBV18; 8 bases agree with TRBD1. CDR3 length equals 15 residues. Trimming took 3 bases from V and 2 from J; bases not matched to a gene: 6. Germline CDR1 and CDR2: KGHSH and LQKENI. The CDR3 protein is CASSPRRDRTYEQYF. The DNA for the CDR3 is TGTGCCAGCTCACCCAGGAGGGACAGGACCTACGAGCAGTACTTC. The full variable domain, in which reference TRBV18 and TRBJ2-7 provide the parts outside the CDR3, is NAGVMQNPRHLVRRRGQEARLRCSPMKGHSHVYWYRQLPEEGLKFMVYLQKENIIDESGMPKERFSAEFPKEGPSILRIQQVVRGDSAAYFCASSPRRDRTYEQYFGPGTRLTVT.

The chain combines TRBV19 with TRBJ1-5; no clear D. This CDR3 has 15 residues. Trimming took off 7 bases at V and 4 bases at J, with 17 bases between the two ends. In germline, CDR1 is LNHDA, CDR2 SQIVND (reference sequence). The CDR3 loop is CASIGGSNRNQPQHF. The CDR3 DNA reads TGTGCCAGTATCGGAGGGTCGAATCGGAATCAGCCCCAGCATTTT.

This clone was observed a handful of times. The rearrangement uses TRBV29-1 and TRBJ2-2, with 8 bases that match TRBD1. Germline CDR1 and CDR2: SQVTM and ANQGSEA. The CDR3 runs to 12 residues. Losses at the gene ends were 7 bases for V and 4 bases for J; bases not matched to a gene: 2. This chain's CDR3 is CSGDRGTGELFF. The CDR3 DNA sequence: TGCAGCGGTGACAGGGGCACCGGGGAGCTGTTTTTT.

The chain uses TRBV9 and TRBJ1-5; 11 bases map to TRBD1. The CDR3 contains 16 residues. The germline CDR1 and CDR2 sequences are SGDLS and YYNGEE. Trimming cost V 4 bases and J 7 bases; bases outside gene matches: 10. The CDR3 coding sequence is TGTGCCAGCAGCCCTAGAGGGGACAGGGGGGACCAGCCCCAGCATTTT. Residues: CASSPRGDRGDQPQHF.

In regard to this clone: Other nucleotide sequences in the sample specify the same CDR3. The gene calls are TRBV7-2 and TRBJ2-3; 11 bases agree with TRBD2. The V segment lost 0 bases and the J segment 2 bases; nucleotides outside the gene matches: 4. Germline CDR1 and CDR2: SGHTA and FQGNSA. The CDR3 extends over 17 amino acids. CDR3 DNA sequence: TGTGCCAGCAGCTTAGCGGGGACTAGCGGTTCCACAGATACGCAGTATTTT. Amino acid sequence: CASSLAGTSGSTDTQYF.

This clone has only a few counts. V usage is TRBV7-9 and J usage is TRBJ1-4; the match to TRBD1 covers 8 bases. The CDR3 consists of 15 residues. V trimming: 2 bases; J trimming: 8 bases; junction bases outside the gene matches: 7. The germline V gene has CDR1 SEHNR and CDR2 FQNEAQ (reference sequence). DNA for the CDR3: TGTGCCAGCAGCTTAAGTCCAGGGGGCAAGGAAAAACTGTTTTTT. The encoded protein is CASSLSPGGKEKLFF.

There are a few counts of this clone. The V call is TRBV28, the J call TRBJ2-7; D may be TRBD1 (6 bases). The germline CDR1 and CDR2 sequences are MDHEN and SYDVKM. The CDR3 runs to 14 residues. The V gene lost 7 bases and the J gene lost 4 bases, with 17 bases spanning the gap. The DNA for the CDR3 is TGTGCCAGCATCGAAAGCGGACAGAATTACGAGCAGTACTTC. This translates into CASIESGQNYEQYF.

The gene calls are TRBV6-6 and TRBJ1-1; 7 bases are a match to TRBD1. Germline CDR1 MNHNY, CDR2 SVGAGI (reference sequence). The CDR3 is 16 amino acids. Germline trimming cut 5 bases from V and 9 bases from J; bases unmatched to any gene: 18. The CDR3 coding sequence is TGTGCCAGCAGTCGCCGCTTTGGACAGGACTCCGTGAAAGCTTTCTTT. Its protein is CASSRRFGQDSVKAFF.

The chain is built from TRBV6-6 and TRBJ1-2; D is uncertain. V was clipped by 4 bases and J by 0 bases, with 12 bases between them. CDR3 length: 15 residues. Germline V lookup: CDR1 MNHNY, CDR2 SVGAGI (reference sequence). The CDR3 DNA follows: TGTGCCAGCAGTTTTGGGCGCCAAGCTAACTATGGCTACACCTTC. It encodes CASSFGRQANYGYTF.

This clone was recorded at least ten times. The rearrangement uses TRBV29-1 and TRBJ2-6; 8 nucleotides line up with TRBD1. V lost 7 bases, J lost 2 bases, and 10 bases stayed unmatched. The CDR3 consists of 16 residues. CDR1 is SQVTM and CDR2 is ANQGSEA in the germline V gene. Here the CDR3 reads CSARGQGEAGANVLTF. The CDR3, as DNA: TGCAGCGCAAGAGGACAGGGTGAGGCTGGGGCCAACGTCCTGACTTTC.

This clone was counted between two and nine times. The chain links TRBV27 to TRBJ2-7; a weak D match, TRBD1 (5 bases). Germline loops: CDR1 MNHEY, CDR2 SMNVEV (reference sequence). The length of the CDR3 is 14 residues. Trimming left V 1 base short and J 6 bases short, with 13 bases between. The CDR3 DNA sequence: TGTGCCAGCAGTTTATATCAGGGAACCAGCGAGCAGTACTTC. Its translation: CASSLYQGTSEQYF.

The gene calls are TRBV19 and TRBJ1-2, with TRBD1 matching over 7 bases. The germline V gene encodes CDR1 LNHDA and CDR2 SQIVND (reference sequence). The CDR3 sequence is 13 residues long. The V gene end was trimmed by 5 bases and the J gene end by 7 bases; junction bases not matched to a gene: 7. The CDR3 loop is CASSLQQGIGYTF. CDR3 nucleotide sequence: TGTGCCAGTAGTCTCCAACAGGGGATTGGCTACACCTTC.

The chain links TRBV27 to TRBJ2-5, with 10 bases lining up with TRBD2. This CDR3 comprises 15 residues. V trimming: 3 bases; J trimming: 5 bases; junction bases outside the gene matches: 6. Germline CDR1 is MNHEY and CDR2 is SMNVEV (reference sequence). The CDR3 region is CASSFLAGVGETQYF. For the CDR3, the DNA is TGTGCCAGCAGTTTTCTAGCGGGAGTGGGGGAGACCCAGTACTTC.

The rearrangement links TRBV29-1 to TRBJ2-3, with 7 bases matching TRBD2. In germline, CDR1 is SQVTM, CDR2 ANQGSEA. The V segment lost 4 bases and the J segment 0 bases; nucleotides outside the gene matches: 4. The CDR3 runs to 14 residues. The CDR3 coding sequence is TGCAGCGTTGTACTGGGACTAAGCACAGATACGCAGTATTTT. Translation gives CSVVLGLSTDTQYF.

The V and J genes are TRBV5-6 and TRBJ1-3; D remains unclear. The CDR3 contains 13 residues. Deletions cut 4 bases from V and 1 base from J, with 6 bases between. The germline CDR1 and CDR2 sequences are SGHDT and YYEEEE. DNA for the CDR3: TGTGCCAGCAGCCGCCGGTCTGGAAACACCATATATTTT. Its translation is CASSRRSGNTIYF.

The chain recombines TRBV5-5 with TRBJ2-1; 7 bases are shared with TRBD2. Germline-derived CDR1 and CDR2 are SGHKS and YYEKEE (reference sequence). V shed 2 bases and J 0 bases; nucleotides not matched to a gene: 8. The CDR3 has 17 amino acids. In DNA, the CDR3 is TGTGCCAGCAGCTTTCGGCTAGCGGAGAGCTCCTACAATGAGCAGTTCTTC. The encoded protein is CASSFRLAESSYNEQFF.

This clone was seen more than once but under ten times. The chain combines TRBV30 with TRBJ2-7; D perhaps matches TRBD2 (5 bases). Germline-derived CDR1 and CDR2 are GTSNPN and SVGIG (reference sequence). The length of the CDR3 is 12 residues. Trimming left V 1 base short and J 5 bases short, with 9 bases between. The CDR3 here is CAWSAGSHEQYV. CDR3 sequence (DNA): TGTGCCTGGAGTGCGGGATCTCACGAGCAGTACGTC.

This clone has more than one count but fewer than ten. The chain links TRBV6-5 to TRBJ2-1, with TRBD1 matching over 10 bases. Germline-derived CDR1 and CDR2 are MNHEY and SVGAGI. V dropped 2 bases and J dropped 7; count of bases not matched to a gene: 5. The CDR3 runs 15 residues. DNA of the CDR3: TGTGCCAGCAGTTACGAGGGGACAGGGGTTAATGAGCAGTTCTTC. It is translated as CASSYEGTGVNEQFF.

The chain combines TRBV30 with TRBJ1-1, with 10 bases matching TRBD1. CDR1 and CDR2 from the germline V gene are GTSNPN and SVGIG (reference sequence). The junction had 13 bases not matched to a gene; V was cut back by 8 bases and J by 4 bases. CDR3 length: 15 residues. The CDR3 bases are TGTGCCGGTGGACAGGGGGAAGAGGGGGGCACTGAAGCTTTCTTT. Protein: CAGGQGEEGGTEAFF.

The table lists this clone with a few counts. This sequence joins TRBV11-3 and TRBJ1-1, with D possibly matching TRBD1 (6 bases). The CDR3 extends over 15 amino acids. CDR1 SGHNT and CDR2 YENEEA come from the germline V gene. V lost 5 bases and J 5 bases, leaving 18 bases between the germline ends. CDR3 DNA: TGTGCCAGCAGCCCCCTCGGGGGGGGCCGTACTGAAGCTTTCTTT. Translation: CASSPLGGGRTEAFF.

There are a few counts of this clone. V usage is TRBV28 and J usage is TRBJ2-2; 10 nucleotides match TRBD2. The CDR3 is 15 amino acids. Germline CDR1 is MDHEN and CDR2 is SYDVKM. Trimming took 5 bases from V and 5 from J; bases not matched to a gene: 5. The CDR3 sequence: CASSPAGGRTGELFF. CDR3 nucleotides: TGTGCCAGCAGTCCAGCGGGAGGGCGAACCGGGGAGCTGTTTTTT.

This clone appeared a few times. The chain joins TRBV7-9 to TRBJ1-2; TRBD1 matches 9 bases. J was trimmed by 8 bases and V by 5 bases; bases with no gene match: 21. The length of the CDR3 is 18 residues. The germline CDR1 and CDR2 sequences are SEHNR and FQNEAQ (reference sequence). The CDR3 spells CASSTGSVSGQGTEGYTF. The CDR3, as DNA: TGTGCCAGCAGCACGGGGAGTGTCTCTGGACAGGGGACGGAGGGCTACACCTTC.

The CDR3 sequence: CAWSTLDILLGSPLHF. The CDR3, as DNA: TGTGCCTGGAGTACCCTGGACATCCTATTGGGGTCACCCCTCCACTTT. The gene calls are TRBV30 and TRBJ1-6; D is perhaps TRBD1 (5 bases). There are 16 residues in the CDR3. From germline, CDR1 is GTSNPN and CDR2 SVGIG (reference sequence). Trimming took off 2 bases at V and 10 bases at J, with 21 bases between the two ends.

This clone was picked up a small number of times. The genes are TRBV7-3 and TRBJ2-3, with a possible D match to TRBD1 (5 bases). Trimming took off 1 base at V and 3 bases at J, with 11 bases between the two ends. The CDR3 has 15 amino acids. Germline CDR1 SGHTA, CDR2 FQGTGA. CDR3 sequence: CASSLIGQGTDTQYF. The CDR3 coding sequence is TGTGCCAGCAGCTTAATCGGGCAGGGAACAGATACGCAGTATTTT.

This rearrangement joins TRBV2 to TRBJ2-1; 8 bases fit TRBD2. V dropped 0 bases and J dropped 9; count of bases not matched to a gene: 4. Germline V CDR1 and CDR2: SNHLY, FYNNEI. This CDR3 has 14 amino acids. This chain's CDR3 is CASSEAFAGGEQFF. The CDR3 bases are TGTGCCAGCAGTGAAGCTTTTGCGGGGGGTGAGCAGTTCTTC.

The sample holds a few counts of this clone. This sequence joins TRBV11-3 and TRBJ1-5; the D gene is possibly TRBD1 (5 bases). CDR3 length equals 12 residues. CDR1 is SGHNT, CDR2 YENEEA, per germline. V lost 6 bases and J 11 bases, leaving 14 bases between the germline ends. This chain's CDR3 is CASSLDGRAQHF. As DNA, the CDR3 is TGTGCCAGCAGTCTTGACGGCAGGGCCCAGCATTTT.

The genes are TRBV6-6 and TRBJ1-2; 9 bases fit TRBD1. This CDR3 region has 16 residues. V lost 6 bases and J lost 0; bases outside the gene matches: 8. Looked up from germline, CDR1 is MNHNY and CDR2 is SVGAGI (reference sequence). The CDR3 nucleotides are TGTGCCAGCAGCTCCGGGACAGGGATTTCTAACTATGGCTACACCTTC. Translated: CASSSGTGISNYGYTF.